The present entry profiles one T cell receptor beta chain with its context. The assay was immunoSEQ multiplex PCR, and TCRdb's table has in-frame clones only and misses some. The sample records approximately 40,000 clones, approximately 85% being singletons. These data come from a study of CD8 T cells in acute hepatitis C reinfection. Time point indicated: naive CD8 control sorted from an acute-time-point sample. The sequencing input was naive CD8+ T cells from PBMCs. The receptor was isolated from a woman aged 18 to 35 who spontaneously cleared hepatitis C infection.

CDR3 residues: CADPGRHFNEQFF. For the CDR3, the DNA is TGTGCCGACCCCGGGCGGCACTTCAATGAGCAGTTCTTC. The chain couples TRBV7-4 to TRBJ2-1; unclear D gene. CDR1 and CDR2 (germline): SGHVT, SQSDAQ. The V end was cut by 11 bases, the J end by 6 bases, with 17 bases between. This CDR3 region has 13 residues.